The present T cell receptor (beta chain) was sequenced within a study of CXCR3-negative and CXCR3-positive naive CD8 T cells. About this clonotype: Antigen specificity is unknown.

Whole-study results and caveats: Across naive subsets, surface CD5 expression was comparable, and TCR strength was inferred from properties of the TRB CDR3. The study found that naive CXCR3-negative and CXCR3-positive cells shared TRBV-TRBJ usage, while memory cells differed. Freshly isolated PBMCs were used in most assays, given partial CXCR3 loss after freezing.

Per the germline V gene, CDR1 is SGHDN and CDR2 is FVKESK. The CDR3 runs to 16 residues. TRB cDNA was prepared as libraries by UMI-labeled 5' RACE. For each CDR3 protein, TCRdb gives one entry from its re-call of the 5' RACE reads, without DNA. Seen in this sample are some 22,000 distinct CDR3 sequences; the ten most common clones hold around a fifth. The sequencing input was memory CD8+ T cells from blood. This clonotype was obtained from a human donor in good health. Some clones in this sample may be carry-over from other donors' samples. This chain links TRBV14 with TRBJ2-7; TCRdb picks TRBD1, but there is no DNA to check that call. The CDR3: CASSQLYQDNYVEQYF.